The 14 T cell receptor beta chains presented below share a single source sample, sequenced in a study of blood T cell repertoires in COVID-19. The assay was immunoSEQ multiplex PCR, and TCRdb's table has in-frame clones only and misses some. The data show tens of thousands of clones, with over 70% seen just once and around 6% held by the top ten. Sequenced: peripheral blood. The receptors here all came from a man aged 45-60 years with active or convalescent COVID-19.

The chain recombines TRBV4-3 with TRBJ2-3; D is possibly TRBD2 (6 bases). The CDR3 consists of 17 residues. Trimming shortened V by 1 base and J by 2 bases, and 16 bases separated the two germline ends. Germline V CDR1 and CDR2: LGHNA, YSLEER. CDR3 nucleotide sequence: TGCGCCAGCAGCCAAGTTCAGCGGGCGACTCACACAGATACGCAGTATTTT. Translating gives CASSQVQRATHTDTQYF.

The chain combines TRBV7-6 with TRBJ1-1; TRBD1 aligns across 7 bases. Germline CDR1 SGHVS, CDR2 FNYEAQ. Losses at the gene ends were 1 base for V and 1 base for J; bases not matched to a gene: 0. The CDR3 loop spans 14 amino acids. The CDR3: CASSLGQGNTEAFF. The DNA of the CDR3 is TGTGCCAGCAGCTTAGGACAGGGGAACACTGAAGCTTTCTTT. Complete variable domain (other parts from reference TRBV7-6 and TRBJ1-1): GAGVSQSPRYKVTKRGQDVALRCDPISGHVSLYWYRQALGQGPEFLTYFNYEAQQDKSGLPNDRFSAERPEGSISTLTIQRTEQRDSAMYRCASSLGQGNTEAFFGQGTRLTVV.

The chain carries TRBV9 and TRBJ2-7; 8 positions match TRBD1. The junction had 7 bases not matched to a gene; V was cut back by 2 bases and J by 6 bases. Per the germline V gene, CDR1 is SGDLS and CDR2 is YYNGEE. CDR3 length: 14 residues. The CDR3 DNA sequence: TGTGCCAGCAGCGTCGAGACAGGGGCGTTCGAGCAGTACTTC. Residues: CASSVETGAFEQYF.

The chain recombines TRBV20-1 with TRBJ2-3; TRBD2 matches 10 bases. The CDR3 extends over 14 amino acids. The V gene end was trimmed by 3 bases and the J gene end by 5 bases; junction bases not matched to a gene: 5. Germline CDR1 DFQATT, CDR2 SNEGSKA (reference sequence). CDR3 sequence: CSASASGGIDTQYF. Written as DNA, the CDR3 is TGCAGTGCTAGTGCTAGCGGGGGTATAGATACGCAGTATTTT.

The V and J genes are TRBV21-1 and TRBJ2-7; the DNA was not compared with TRBD1, the D call given in the table. TRBV21-1 is marked as a pseudogene. This CDR3 region has 14 residues. This CDR3 is CASSKRRTVYEQYF. The CDR3 coding sequence is TGTGCCAGCAGCAAGCGCCGGACAGTCTACGAGCAGTACTTC.

The chain is built from TRBV6-5 and TRBJ2-5, with D perhaps TRBD2 (5 bases). This CDR3 is 16 amino acids long. V lost 0 bases and J 4 bases, leaving 15 bases between the germline ends. Looked up from germline, CDR1 is MNHEY and CDR2 is SVGAGI. The CDR3 coding sequence is TGTGCCAGCAGTTACTCGACCCGAGGGTCGGGAGAGACCCAGTACTTC. Amino acid sequence: CASSYSTRGSGETQYF.

This chain uses TRBV6-5 with TRBJ1-5; D possibly corresponds to TRBD1 (5 bases). The CDR3 has 12 residues. CDR1 is MNHEY and CDR2 is SVGAGI in the germline V gene. CDR3 DNA: TGTGCAACAGGCCGGGTTGATCAGCCCCAGCATTTT. It translates to CATGRVDQPQHF.

V gene TRBV11-2 combines with J gene TRBJ2-1; 12 nucleotides match TRBD2. V shed 5 bases and J 4 bases; nucleotides not matched to a gene: 6. The CDR3 spans 16 residues. The germline V gene encodes CDR1 SGHAT and CDR2 FQNNGV. The CDR3 loop reads CASSERLAGVYNEQFF. Here the CDR3 DNA reads TGTGCCAGCAGCGAACGACTAGCGGGGGTGTACAATGAGCAGTTCTTC.

The chain joins TRBV4-1 to TRBJ1-1; tentative D call: TRBD1 (5 bases). The germline gives CDR1 MGHRA, CDR2 YSYEKL. V was shortened by 6 bases and J by 6 bases, with 11 bases between the two germline ends. The CDR3 loop spans 12 amino acids. The CDR3 bases are TGCGCCAGCAGTCATCTGGGGCCTGAAGCTTTCTTT. Encoded protein: CASSHLGPEAFF.

The V gene is TRBV6-2 or TRBV6-3, the J gene TRBJ1-2; 7 nucleotides align to TRBD1. The CDR3 runs to 14 residues. With V trimmed by 0 bases and J by 4 bases, 2 bases remained unmatched. CDR1 and CDR2 from the germline V gene are MNHEY and SVGEGT. The CDR3 DNA sequence: TGTGCCAGCAGTTACTCGGGACAGACCTATGGCTACACCTTC. Translated: CASSYSGQTYGYTF.

The chain carries TRBV11-2 and TRBJ1-2; unclear D gene. The V gene's germline CDR1 is SGHAT and CDR2 FQNNGV. V lost 1 base to trimming and J lost 7 bases, with 13 bases between them. The CDR3 spans 14 residues. Written as DNA, the CDR3 is TGTGCCAGCAGCTTAGCGGGTGGCCCCTTTGGCTACACCTTC. Its translation is CASSLAGGPFGYTF.

This sequence joins TRBV3-1 (or the pseudogene TRBV3-2) and TRBJ2-5; possibly TRBD2 for D (5 bases). V was pared by 0 bases and J by 5 bases, with 13 bases between. Per the germline V gene, CDR1 is LGHDT and CDR2 is YNNKEL (reference sequence). The CDR3 runs 15 residues. CDR3 sequence (DNA): TGTGCCAGCAGCCAAGATCTGGTCAGCGGCGAGACCCAGTACTTC. This codes for CASSQDLVSGETQYF.

This clone has more than one count but fewer than ten. The chain employs TRBV19 and TRBJ2-7; D remains unclear. The germline V and J ends were trimmed by 2 bases and 2 bases, with 10 bases remaining between them. Germline V gives CDR1 LNHDA, CDR2 SQIVND (reference sequence). The CDR3 consists of 14 residues. The CDR3 protein is CASSISSHPYEQYF. The CDR3, as DNA: TGTGCCAGTAGTATATCCAGTCATCCCTACGAGCAGTACTTC.

V gene TRBV7-6 combines with J gene TRBJ1-3; 9 nucleotides align to TRBD1. V was clipped by 4 bases and J by 0 bases; unmatched bases: 10. The CDR3 runs 18 residues. The germline V gene has CDR1 SGHVS and CDR2 FNYEAQ. The CDR3 loop is CASSSPTGGDSSGNTIYF. Here the CDR3 DNA reads TGTGCCAGCAGCTCCCCCACAGGGGGCGATTCCTCTGGAAACACCATATATTTT. The full variable domain, in which reference TRBV7-6 and TRBJ1-3 provide the parts outside the CDR3, is GAGVSQSPRYKVTKRGQDVALRCDPISGHVSLYWYRQALGQGPEFLTYFNYEAQQDKSGLPNDRFSAERPEGSISTLTIQRTEQRDSAMYRCASSSPTGGDSSGNTIYFGEGSWLTVV.